These T cell receptor beta chains were read from a single sample in a study of neurological immune-mediated disorders. TCRdb recomputed calls from the 5' RACE reads with MiXCR, one row per CDR3 protein. The sample contains 65,000 to 90,000 distinct CDR3 sequences, approximately 3.3% of which appear only once. The specimen sequenced was PBMCs. Receptor source: a woman between 50 and 59 years old with multiple sclerosis. CDR3s include the opening cysteine and the closing phenylalanine or tryptophan. A D gene is named only where the DNA matches it firmly. Size values are once, few and many counts, or a class for expanded clones, and some rows have none.

D,J,V,size,CDR3,DNA
TRBD2,TRBJ2-2,TRBV4-2,few,CASRSGRADTGELFF,TGTGCCAGCAGAAGCGGGAGGGCCGACACCGGGGAGCTGTTTTTT
TRBD2,TRBJ2-3,TRBV9,many,CASSVTRASGASTDTQYF,TGTGCCAGCAGCGTCACGAGGGCTAGCGGGGCTAGCACAGATACGCAGTATTTT
NA,TRBJ1-2,TRBV20-1,many,CSAPRTSYGYTF,TGCAGTGCACCACGGACTTCATATGGCTACACCTTC
TRBD1,TRBJ1-2,TRBV2,many,CASRGTDTTNYGYTF,TGTGCCAGCAGGGGGACAGATACCACTAACTATGGCTACACCTTC
NA,TRBJ2-7,TRBV20-1,many,CSASDLKGQSSYEQYF,TGCAGTGCTAGCGATCTGAAAGGGCAGAGCTCCTACGAGCAGTACTTC
TRBD1,TRBJ1-1,TRBV5-1,many,CASSDQGTGHTEAFF,TGCGCCAGCAGCGATCAGGGGACAGGGCACACTGAAGCTTTCTTT
NA,TRBJ2-3,TRBV5-6,many,CASSLDLGTDTQYF,TGTGCCAGCAGCTTGGACCTAGGGACAGATACGCAGTATTTT
NA,TRBJ2-6,TRBV5-1,many,CASSFNSASGANVLTF,TGCGCCAGCAGCTTTAACAGTGCCTCTGGGGCCAACGTCCTGACTTTC
NA,TRBJ1-1,TRBV29-1,many,CSVGQGKNTEAFF,TGCAGCGTTGGCCAGGGGAAAAACACTGAAGCTTTCTTT
TRBD1,TRBJ1-2,TRBV6-5,many,CASSNRGAGSGYTF,TGTGCCAGCAGCAACAGGGGAGCGGGTAGTGGCTACACCTTC
TRBD1,TRBJ1-2,TRBV20-1,many,CSATSPDRGLGYTF,TGCAGTGCTACCTCTCCGGACAGGGGGCTCGGCTACACCTTC
NA,TRBJ2-1,TRBV28,many,CASSTRGGRSSYNEQFF,TGTGCCAGCAGTACGAGGGGGGGGAGGAGTTCCTACAATGAGCAGTTCTTC
TRBD2,TRBJ2-3,TRBV5-1,many,CASSLDGRGATDTQYF,TGCGCCAGCAGCTTGGATGGGCGGGGGGCCACAGATACGCAGTATTTT
TRBD1,TRBJ2-1,TRBV7-7,many,CASSFGPGQGINEQFF,TGTGCTAGCAGCTTTGGGCCGGGACAGGGAATAAATGAGCAGTTCTTC
TRBD2,TRBJ2-1,TRBV5-1,many,CASSFLAGSYNEQFF,TGCGCCAGCAGCTTCCTAGCGGGGTCCTACAATGAGCAGTTCTTC
NA,TRBJ2-2,TRBV2,many,CASWGNTGELFF,TGTGCCAGCTGGGGGAACACCGGGGAGCTGTTTTTT
NA,TRBJ2-4,TRBV7-8,many,CASSSRWWGEGKNIQYF,TGTGCCAGCAGCTCACGATGGTGGGGGGAAGGCAAAAACATTCAGTACTTC
NA,TRBJ2-7,TRBV7-8,many,CASSFNGAYYEQYF,TGTGCCAGCAGCTTTAACGGAGCTTATTACGAGCAGTACTTC
TRBD2,TRBJ2-1,TRBV20-1,many,CSARSSSGVYEQFF,TGCAGTGCTAGGTCGTCTAGCGGGGTCTATGAGCAGTTCTTC
NA,TRBJ2-3,TRBV20-1,many,CSASSRGMRFTDTQYF,TGCAGTGCTAGCTCCAGGGGAATGAGGTTCACAGATACGCAGTATTTT
TRBD1,TRBJ2-5,TRBV6-5,many,CASSYSTGIQETQYF,TGTGCCAGCAGTTACTCGACAGGGATCCAAGAGACCCAGTACTTC
NA,TRBJ2-1,TRBV10-3,many,CAISESKYSTESYNEQFF,TGTGCCATCAGTGAGTCGAAATATTCGACGGAATCCTACAATGAGCAGTTCTTC
NA,TRBJ1-1,TRBV4-2,many,CASSQELRLNTEAFF,TGTGCCAGCAGCCAAGAACTGAGACTGAACACTGAAGCTTTCTTT
NA,TRBJ2-1,TRBV7-8,many,CASSSRVSYNEQFF,TGTGCCAGCAGCAGCAGGGTTTCCTACAATGAGCAGTTCTTC
NA,TRBJ1-1,TRBV24-1,many,CATSDPDRPNTEAFF,TGTGCCACCAGTGATCCAGACAGGCCGAACACTGAAGCTTTCTTT
NA,TRBJ2-7,TRBV28,many,CASKEDHEQYF,TGTGCCAGCAAGGAGGATCACGAGCAGTACTTC
NA,TRBJ1-6,TRBV6-6,many,CASSYSPGIGPLHF,TGTGCCAGCAGTTACTCTCCGGGGATAGGGCCCCTCCACTTT
NA,TRBJ1-3,TRBV20-1,many,CSARAGGLNTIYF,TGCAGTGCTAGAGCGGGGGGATTAAACACCATATATTTT
NA,TRBJ2-5,TRBV29-1,many,CSVRGVRGETQYF,TGCAGCGTTCGAGGGGTCCGGGGAGAGACCCAGTACTTC
NA,TRBJ1-5,TRBV2,many,CASRNNSRNQPQHF,TGTGCCAGCAGAAACAACAGCCGCAATCAGCCCCAGCATTTT
NA,TRBJ2-1,TRBV18,many,CASSPLQGDEQFF,TGTGCCAGCTCACCACTACAGGGCGATGAGCAGTTCTTC
NA,TRBJ2-2,TRBV5-1,NA,CASSEADPRNTGELFF,TGCGCCAGCTCCGAGGCGGACCCCAGAAATACCGGGGAGCTGTTTTTT
TRBD1,TRBJ2-2,TRBV7-2,many,CASSSRDRTTGELFF,TGTGCCAGCAGCTCCCGGGACAGGACGACCGGGGAGCTGTTTTTT
NA,TRBJ2-5,TRBV7-2,many,CASSFPYGSPPTQYF,TGTGCCAGCAGCTTCCCTTACGGGTCTCCCCCGACCCAGTACTTC
NA,TRBJ2-5,TRBV28,many,CASSFQRETQYF,TGTGCCAGCAGTTTTCAACGGGAGACCCAGTACTTC
NA,TRBJ1-3,TRBV3-1,many,CASSQEGRSGNTIYF,TGTGCCAGCAGCCAAGAAGGTCGGAGTGGGAACACCATATATTTT
TRBD1,TRBJ1-1,TRBV7-9,many,CASSFDRVYTEAFF,TGTGCCAGCAGCTTCGACAGGGTTTACACTGAAGCTTTCTTT
TRBD2,TRBJ2-5,TRBV7-2,many,CASSFPSGGLGETQYF,TGTGCCAGCAGCTTCCCTAGCGGCGGGCTCGGGGAGACCCAGTACTTC
NA,TRBJ1-1,TRBV10-3,many,CAIRHRTENTEAFF,TGTGCCATCAGGCATCGGACAGAGAACACTGAAGCTTTCTTT
NA,TRBJ1-3,TRBV7-9,many,CASSFWGPGNTIYF,TGTGCCAGCAGCTTCTGGGGACCTGGAAACACCATATATTTT
NA,TRBJ1-1,TRBV20-1,many,CSARGARPEAFF,TGCAGTGCTAGGGGGGCTAGGCCTGAAGCTTTCTTT
NA,TRBJ1-1,TRBV7-9,many,CASSLESSTGPERSEEAFF,TGTGCCAGCAGCTTAGAGAGTTCAACGGGCCCCGAGCGTTCTGAGGAAGCTTTCTTT
NA,TRBJ1-2,TRBV4-3,many,CASSQDQRVYGYTF,TGCGCCAGCAGCCAAGATCAGAGGGTCTATGGCTACACCTTC
NA,TRBJ2-2,TRBV7-2,many,CASSFPPTGELFF,TGTGCCAGCAGCTTCCCTCCCACCGGGGAGCTGTTTTTT
TRBD2,TRBJ2-1,TRBV20-1,many,CSASGVGGGYNEQFF,TGCAGTGCTTCCGGGGTCGGGGGAGGGTACAATGAGCAGTTCTTC
TRBD1,TRBJ2-7,TRBV5-1,NA,CASSLGQGQGVYEQYF,TGCGCCAGCAGCTTGGGACAGGGACAGGGAGTCTACGAGCAGTACTTC
TRBD2,TRBJ2-1,TRBV20-1,many,CSATSGTSPRMQQFF,TGCAGTGCAACTTCCGGGACTAGTCCGCGAATGCAGCAGTTCTTC
TRBD1,TRBJ1-5,TRBV20-1,many,CSASKGADRPQHF,TGCAGTGCTTCTAAGGGGGCGGACAGGCCCCAGCATTTT
NA,TRBJ2-5,TRBV7-2,many,CASSLVPQETQYF,TGTGCCAGCAGCTTAGTCCCACAAGAGACCCAGTACTTC
NA,TRBJ1-1,TRBV5-1,NA,CASSLVGETEAYF,TGCGCCAGCAGCTTGGTAGGGGAGACTGAAGCTTACTTT
TRBD1,TRBJ2-3,TRBV28,many,CASSQQIGQGLTDTQYF,TGTGCCAGCAGTCAACAAATTGGACAGGGCCTCACAGATACGCAGTATTTT
NA,TRBJ2-2,TRBV5-1,many,CATAELADTGELFF,TGCGCCACCGCCGAGTTGGCCGACACCGGGGAGCTGTTTTTT
TRBD2,TRBJ2-7,TRBV6-2/TRBV6-3,many,CASSYWREGEQYF,TGTGCCAGCAGTTACTGGAGGGAGGGCGAGCAGTACTTC